The T cell receptor beta chain described here comes from a study of blood T cell repertoires in COVID-19. Across the whole study: The samples span acute and convalescent COVID-19 from the United States, Italy and Spain. Sources were T cells, B-cell-depleted T cells, or PBMCs; the material itself was cDNA or gDNA.

Losses at the gene ends were 3 bases for V and 5 bases for J; bases not matched to a gene: 1. Germline V gives CDR1 SGHTA, CDR2 FQGTGA. There are 14 residues in the CDR3. Methods used by the authors: Estimates of nucleated cell counts were drawn from the amplification of reference gene primers. Assay: immunoSEQ multiplex PCR; the TCRdb copy retains only in-frame clones and omits some. V, J and clone size derive from that table, while D and trimming were established from the DNA sequence. The sample lists 200,000 to 250,000 clones; 75% to 90% were seen once. The V and J genes are TRBV7-3 and TRBJ2-5; 12 bases map to TRBD2. The sequencing sample was made of peripheral blood. The TCR originated in a woman aged 70-85 years with COVID-19, enrolled during active disease. CDR3 nucleotides: TGTGCCAGCAGCTTGGGACTAGCGGGCGAGACCCAGTACTTC. Encoded protein: CASSLGLAGETQYF.